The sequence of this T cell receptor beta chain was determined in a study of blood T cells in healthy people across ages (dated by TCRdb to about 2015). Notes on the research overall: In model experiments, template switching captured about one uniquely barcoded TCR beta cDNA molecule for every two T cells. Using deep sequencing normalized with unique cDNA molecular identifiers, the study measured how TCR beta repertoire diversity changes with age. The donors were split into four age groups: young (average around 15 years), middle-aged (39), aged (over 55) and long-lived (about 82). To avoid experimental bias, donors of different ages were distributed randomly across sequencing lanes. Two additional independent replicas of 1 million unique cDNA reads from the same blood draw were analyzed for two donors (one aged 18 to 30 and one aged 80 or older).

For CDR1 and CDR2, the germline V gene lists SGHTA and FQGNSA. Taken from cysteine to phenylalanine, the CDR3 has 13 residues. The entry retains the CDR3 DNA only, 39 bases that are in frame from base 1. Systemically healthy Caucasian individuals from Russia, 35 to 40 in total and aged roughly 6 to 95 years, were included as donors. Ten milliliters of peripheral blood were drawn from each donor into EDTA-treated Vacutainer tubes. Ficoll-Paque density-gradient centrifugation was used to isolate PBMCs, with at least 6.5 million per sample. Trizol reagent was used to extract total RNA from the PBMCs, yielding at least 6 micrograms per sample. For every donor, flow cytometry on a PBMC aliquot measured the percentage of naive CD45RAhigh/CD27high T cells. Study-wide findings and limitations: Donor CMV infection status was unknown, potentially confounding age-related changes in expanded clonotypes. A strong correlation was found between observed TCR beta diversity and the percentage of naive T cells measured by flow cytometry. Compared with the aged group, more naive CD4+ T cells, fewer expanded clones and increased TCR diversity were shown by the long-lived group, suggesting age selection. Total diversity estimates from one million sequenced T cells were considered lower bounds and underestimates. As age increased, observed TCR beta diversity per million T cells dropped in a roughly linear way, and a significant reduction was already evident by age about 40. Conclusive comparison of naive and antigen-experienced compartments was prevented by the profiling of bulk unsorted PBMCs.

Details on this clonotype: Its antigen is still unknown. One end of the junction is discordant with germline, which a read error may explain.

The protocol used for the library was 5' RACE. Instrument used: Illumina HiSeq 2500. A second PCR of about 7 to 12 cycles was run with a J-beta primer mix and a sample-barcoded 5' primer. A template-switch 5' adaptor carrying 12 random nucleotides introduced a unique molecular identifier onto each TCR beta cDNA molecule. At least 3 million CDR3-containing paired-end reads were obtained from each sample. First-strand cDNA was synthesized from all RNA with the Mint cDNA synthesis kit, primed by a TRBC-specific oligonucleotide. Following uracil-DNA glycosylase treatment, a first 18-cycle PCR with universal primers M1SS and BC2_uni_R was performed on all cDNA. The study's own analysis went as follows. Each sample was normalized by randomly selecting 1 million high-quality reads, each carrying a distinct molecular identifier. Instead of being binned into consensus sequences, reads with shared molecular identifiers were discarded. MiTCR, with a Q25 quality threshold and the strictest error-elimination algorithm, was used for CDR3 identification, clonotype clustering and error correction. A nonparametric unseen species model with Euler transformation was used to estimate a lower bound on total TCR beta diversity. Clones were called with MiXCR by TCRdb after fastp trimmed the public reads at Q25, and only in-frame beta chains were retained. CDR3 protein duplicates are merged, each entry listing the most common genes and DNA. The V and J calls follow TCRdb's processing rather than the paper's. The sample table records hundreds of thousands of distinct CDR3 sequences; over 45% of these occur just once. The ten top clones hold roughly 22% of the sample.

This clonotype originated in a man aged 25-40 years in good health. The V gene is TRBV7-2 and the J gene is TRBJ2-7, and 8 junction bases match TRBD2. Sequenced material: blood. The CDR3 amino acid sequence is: CASSSYGGAVFNF. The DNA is TGTGCCAGCAGCTCTTACGGGGGGGCAGTCTTTAACTTC.